The source of this T cell receptor beta chain is a study of blood T cell repertoires in COVID-19 (dated by TCRdb to 2020 to 2021). Looking at the study overall: Samples covering the acute and convalescent phases of COVID-19 were provided by collaborators in the United States, Italy and Spain. The prospective study material was composed of cDNA or gDNA derived from T cells, B-cell-depleted T cells, or PBMCs. Subjects who had been exposed to COVID-19, were actively infected with it, or had recovered from it provided the deeply sampled blood TCRbeta repertoires that made up the dataset. The repertoires were made available in a free public database intended to serve as a resource for research on the immune response to SARS-CoV-2. Samples came from the ongoing ImmuneRACE study (first 160 participants) plus 1,254 subjects from 6 global collaborators. Sample metadata almost always included a de-identified subject ID, COVID-19 status, age in years and sex. HLA class I and class II types, where available, came from metadata supplied by the sample provider rather than from assay-based typing. Study-wide conclusions, independent of this receptor: The quantity of clinical and demographic metadata differed by source and by participant and was supplied without curation.

Collaborating institutions collected whole blood in K2EDTA tubes following their own protocols. For TCRbeta analysis, collaborators shipped samples in one of three forms: frozen whole blood, isolated PBMCs, or DNA extracted from either of those sample types. This clone has only one observation. Its recognized antigen is unknown. The input lacks base qualities; no much larger clone sits a single base away. TCRbeta CDR3 regions were amplified from genomic DNA using the immunoSEQ Assay, a bias-controlled multiplex PCR. Regarding the original processing steps: The number of nucleated cells in each sample was estimated by amplification of reference gene primers within the assay. To quantify the absolute abundance of each unique TCRbeta CDR3 rearrangement, sequence reads were collapsed and filtered. For each sample, productive Simpson clonality was calculated by taking the square root of Simpson's diversity index across productive rearrangements. The clones in this table, taken by TCRdb from immuneACCESS, are in-frame only. Not every clone is retained; where verified, under half of the shortfall comes from an unresolved V gene, and the cause of the rest is unknown. From that table come the V and J calls and clone size; the DNA was used to work out D and trimming. Within this sample are over 200,000 clones, with around 80% of them counted one time only. Together, the top ten hold 5.1% of the sample.

Measured from the cysteine to the phenylalanine, the CDR3 is 15 residues long. The sequence is cut down to CDR3 DNA, 45 bases in frame from base 1. CDR1 and CDR2 are drawn from the germline V gene: SGHRS, YFSETQ. V is shortened by 0 bases, J by 2 bases, and the region joining them spans 9 bases. The clonotype originates from a human donor in a cohort sampled during active COVID-19. The rearranged segments are TRBV5-1 and TRBJ2-1; no confident D gene assignment can be made. Sequenced material: peripheral blood. The nucleotide sequence reads as follows: TGCGCCAGCAGCTTGGATCAGGCAACCTACAATGAGCAGTTCTTC. It translates to CASSLDQATYNEQFF.